These 20 T cell receptor beta chains came from one sample sequenced in a study of control samples from healthy donors and cancer patients. Clones were sequenced by immunoSEQ multiplex PCR, and TCRdb holds only the in-frame ones, with some missing. There are about 92,000 clones in the sample; 82% occur only once, and about 9.8% lies in the top ten. Sequencing was performed on blood. These TCRs come from a woman in her fifties or sixties in good health.

The J gene is TRBJ2-2, the V gene TRBV24-1; 13 bases agree with TRBD2. After removal of 3 bases from V and 5 bases from J, the junction contained 8 bases not matched to a gene. The CDR3 totals 18 residues. The germline gives CDR1 KGHDR, CDR2 SFDVKD. The CDR3: CATSDQPTSGRVTGELFF. The CDR3 DNA reads as TGTGCCACCAGTGATCAACCAACTAGCGGGAGGGTTACCGGGGAGCTGTTTTTT.

This clone was picked up many times. CDR3 coding DNA: TGTGCCAGCAGTTTAAGCGGCGGGACCTACGAGCAGTACTTC. Translated, it gives CASSLSGGTYEQYF. The rearrangement joins TRBV28 to TRBJ2-7; D is perhaps TRBD2 (6 bases). CDR1 MDHEN and CDR2 SYDVKM come from the germline V gene. V shed 2 bases and J shed 2 bases, with 10 bases lying between them. This CDR3 contains 14 residues.

J is TRBJ2-1 and V is TRBV4-1; D not resolved. CDR3 length: 15 residues. V was pared by 1 base and J by 3 bases, with 10 bases between. Germline CDR1 is MGHRA and CDR2 is YSYEKL. Here the CDR3 reads CASSQGGVIYNEQFF. The CDR3 region has the DNA TGCGCCAGCAGCCAAGGTGGGGTTATCTACAATGAGCAGTTCTTC.

CDR3: CASSFGGAYNEQFF. CDR3 DNA: TGTGCCAGCAGCTTCGGTGGGGCCTACAATGAGCAGTTCTTC. V gene TRBV5-4 combines with J gene TRBJ2-1; D gene ambiguous. Germline V gene sequence: CDR1 SGHNT, CDR2 YYREEE (reference sequence). V shed 2 bases and J shed 2 bases, with 8 bases lying between them. CDR3 length: 14 residues.

The chain is built from TRBV6-5 and TRBJ1-2, with unresolved D. Germline loops: CDR1 MNHEY, CDR2 SVGAGI. The CDR3 extends over 12 amino acids. With 4 bases removed from V and 6 bases from J, the gap between germline ends came to 9 bases. The CDR3 DNA sequence: TGTGCCAGCAGTTCCCATAGGGATGGCTACACCTTC. Protein product: CASSSHRDGYTF.

V gene TRBV6-5 combines with J gene TRBJ1-1; D is unresolved. This CDR3 contains 13 residues. Germline lookup yields CDR1 MNHEY and CDR2 SVGAGI. Trimming cost V 8 bases and J 6 bases, with 16 bases left between them. The CDR3 coding sequence is TGTGCCAGCTCGCGGGCGGACCTGGCTGAAGCTTTCTTT. Translated, it gives CASSRADLAEAFF.

In its sample, this clone was seen once. The chain carries TRBV5-1 and TRBJ1-2; TRBD1 matches at 10 bases. The CDR3 covers 16 residues. Germline CDR1 is SGHRS and CDR2 is YFSETQ. After removal of 4 bases from V and 8 bases from J, the junction contained 14 bases not matched to a gene. This chain's CDR3 is CASSQGSTGGLGGYTF. Written as DNA, the CDR3 is TGCGCCAGCAGCCAGGGATCGACAGGGGGCCTTGGGGGCTACACCTTC.

This clone turned up a few times. The chain recombines TRBV5-6 with TRBJ2-1; D is perhaps TRBD1 (5 bases). Germline CDR1 and CDR2: SGHDT and YYEEEE. The CDR3 is 12 amino acids. Deletions cut 4 bases from V and 10 bases from J, with 12 bases between. DNA for the CDR3: TGTGCCAGCAGCCCAGGGTCATACGAGCAGTTCTTC. Protein product: CASSPGSYEQFF. The entire variable domain, with the rest obtained from reference TRBV5-6 and TRBJ2-1, is as follows: DAGVTQSPTHLIKTRGQQVTLRCSPKSGHDTVSWYQQALGQGPQFIFQYYEEEERQRGNFPDRFSGHQFPNYSSELNVNALLLGDSALYLCASSPGSYEQFFGPGTRLTVL.

The genes are TRBV7-8 and TRBJ2-2, with 9 bases aligning to TRBD2. The CDR3 is 18 residues long. V lost 4 bases to trimming and J lost 3 bases; unmatched junction nucleotides: 12. Germline CDR1 and CDR2: SGHVS and FQNEAQ. CDR3 in amino acids: CASSSRGQRGAYTGELFF. Written as DNA, the CDR3 is TGTGCCAGCAGCTCACGCGGGCAGCGGGGGGCCTACACCGGGGAGCTGTTTTTT.

The chain recombines TRBV5-4 with TRBJ1-6; D not resolved. The germline V gene encodes CDR1 SGHNT and CDR2 YYREEE (reference sequence). Trimming left V 0 bases short and J 6 bases short, with 7 bases between. CDR3 size: 14 residues. CDR3 region: CASSLETVNSPLHF. The DNA for the CDR3 is TGTGCCAGCAGCTTGGAAACAGTTAATTCACCCCTCCACTTT.

The chain employs TRBV5-6 and TRBJ2-7; 8 nucleotides line up with TRBD2. After removal of 4 bases from V and 7 bases from J, the junction contained 16 bases not matched to a gene. Per the germline V gene, CDR1 is SGHDT and CDR2 is YYEEEE. This CDR3 spans 16 amino acids. CDR3 sequence: CASSVIGGRHSKEQYF. The CDR3 bases are TGTGCCAGCAGCGTGATCGGCGGGAGGCATTCGAAAGAGCAGTACTTC.

This clone was seen just once. The J gene is TRBJ2-3, the V gene TRBV24-1; TRBD2 matches 8 bases. The germline gives CDR1 KGHDR, CDR2 SFDVKD. Unmatched junction bases numbered 4, after V lost 5 bases and J lost 7 bases. The length of the CDR3 is 13 residues. The CDR3 region has the DNA TGTGCCACCAGTGGCGGGGGGTGGAATACGCAGTATTTT. Translation gives CATSGGGWNTQYF.

CDR3 sequence: CSVEDQMSRSAFF. CDR3 sequence (DNA): TGCAGCGTTGAAGATCAAATGAGCCGGTCCGCTTTCTTT. The chain recombines TRBV29-1 with TRBJ1-1; D unresolved. Trimming pared 0 bases from V and 11 bases from J, leaving 16 bases between. There are 13 residues in the CDR3. Looked up from germline, CDR1 is SQVTM and CDR2 is ANQGSEA.

The genes are TRBV6-2 or TRBV6-3 and TRBJ2-1; the match to TRBD2 covers 13 bases. The V gene's germline CDR1 is MNHEY and CDR2 SVGEGT. Losses at the gene ends were 3 bases for V and 3 bases for J; bases not matched to a gene: 5. The CDR3 spans 17 residues. In DNA, the CDR3 is TGTGCCAGCAGTTATTCTGGACTAGCGGGAGACTACAATGAGCAGTTCTTC. Amino acids: CASSYSGLAGDYNEQFF.

This clone has just one count. The genes are TRBV3-1 (or the pseudogene TRBV3-2) and TRBJ1-3; no reliable D call. This CDR3 contains 15 residues. Germline CDR1 is LGHDT and CDR2 is YNNKEL (reference sequence). V was cut by 0 bases and J by 0 bases, with 6 bases left in between. The CDR3 spells CASSQDNLSGNTIYF. The CDR3 coding sequence is TGTGCCAGCAGCCAAGATAACCTCTCTGGAAACACCATATATTTT.

J is TRBJ2-3 and V is TRBV20-1, with D tentatively TRBD2 (6 bases). The germline CDR1 and CDR2 sequences are DFQATT and SNEGSKA (reference sequence). The CDR3 length is 14 residues. Trimming removed 3 bases at V and 3 bases at J, with 13 bases between. This CDR3 is CSASWASGTDTQYF. DNA of the CDR3: TGCAGTGCTAGTTGGGCCAGCGGGACAGATACGCAGTATTTT.

This clone is labeled large (0.1 to 1%). The chain is built from TRBV10-2 and TRBJ2-7, with D possibly called TRBD1 or TRBD2 (5 bases each). Per germline, CDR1 WSHSY and CDR2 SAAADI. The germline V and J ends were trimmed by 2 bases and 10 bases, with 15 bases remaining between them. The CDR3 sequence is 13 residues long. CDR3 sequence (DNA): TGCGCCAGCAGTGAGAACGACGGGGCCGTTCAGTACTTC. Translated: CASSENDGAVQYF.

The rearrangement joins TRBV12-3 or TRBV12-4 to TRBJ2-2; D gene unclear. The CDR3 loop spans 11 amino acids. Trimming cost V 8 bases and J 3 bases, with 4 bases left between them. CDR3 loop: CASPDTGELFF. DNA of the CDR3: TGTGCCAGCCCTGACACCGGGGAGCTGTTTTTT.

The chain uses TRBV2 and TRBJ2-4; a possible D gene is TRBD2 (5 bases). V lost 10 bases and J 3 bases, leaving 7 bases between the germline ends. Germline V lookup: CDR1 SNHLY, CDR2 FYNNEI. CDR3 length: 11 residues. CDR3 DNA sequence: TGTGCCACGGGGAGCAAAAACATTCAGTACTTC. This sequence encodes CATGSKNIQYF.

The chain uses TRBV10-1 and TRBJ1-4; D gene ambiguous. The germline gives CDR1 WNHNN, CDR2 SYGVQD (reference sequence). The CDR3 extends over 13 amino acids. Trimming shortened V by 3 bases and J by 6 bases, and 8 bases separated the two germline ends. The CDR3 DNA follows: TGCGCCAGCAGTGAACAGCTTGATGAAAAACTGTTTTTT. Its translation: CASSEQLDEKLFF.